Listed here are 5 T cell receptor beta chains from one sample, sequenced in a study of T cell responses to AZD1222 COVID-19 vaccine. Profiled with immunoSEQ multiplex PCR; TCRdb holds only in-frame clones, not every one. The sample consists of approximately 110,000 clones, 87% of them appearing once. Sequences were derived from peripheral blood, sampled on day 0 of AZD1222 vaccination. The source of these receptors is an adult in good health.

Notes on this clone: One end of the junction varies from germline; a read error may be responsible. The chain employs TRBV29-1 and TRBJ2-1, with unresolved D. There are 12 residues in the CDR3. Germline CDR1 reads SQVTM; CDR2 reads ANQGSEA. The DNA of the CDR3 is TGCAGCGGTGAAGGGCTGGACAATGAGCAGTTCTTC. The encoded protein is CSGEGLDNEQFF.

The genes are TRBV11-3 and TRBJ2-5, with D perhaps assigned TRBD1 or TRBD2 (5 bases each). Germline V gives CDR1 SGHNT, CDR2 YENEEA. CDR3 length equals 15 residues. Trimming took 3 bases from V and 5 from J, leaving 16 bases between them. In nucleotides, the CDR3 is TGTGCCAGCAGCTTTGCCGGGGCGCGTGGGGAGACCCAGTACTTC. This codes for CASSFAGARGETQYF.

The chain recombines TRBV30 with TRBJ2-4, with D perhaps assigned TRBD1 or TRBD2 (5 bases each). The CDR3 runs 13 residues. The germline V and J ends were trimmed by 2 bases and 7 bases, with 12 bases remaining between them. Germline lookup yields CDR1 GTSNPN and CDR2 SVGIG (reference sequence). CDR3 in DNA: TGTGCCTGGAGTCGGGACCCAGGGAACATTCAGTACTTC. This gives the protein CAWSRDPGNIQYF.

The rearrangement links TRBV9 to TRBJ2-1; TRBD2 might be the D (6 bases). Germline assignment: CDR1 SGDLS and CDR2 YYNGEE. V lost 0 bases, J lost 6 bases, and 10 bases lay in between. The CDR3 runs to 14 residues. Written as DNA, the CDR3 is TGTGCCAGCAGCGTAGAGCTAGCGTTCAATGAGCAGTTCTTC. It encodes CASSVELAFNEQFF.

Here the CDR3 reads CASIGTGGDREQYF. CDR3 sequence (DNA): TGTGCCAGCATCGGGACAGGGGGGGATCGCGAGCAGTACTTC. V and J are TRBV6-5 and TRBJ2-7; 11 positions match TRBD1. CDR3 size: 14 residues. V lost 7 bases and J lost 6; bases outside the gene matches: 8. Germline CDR1 MNHEY, CDR2 SVGAGI.